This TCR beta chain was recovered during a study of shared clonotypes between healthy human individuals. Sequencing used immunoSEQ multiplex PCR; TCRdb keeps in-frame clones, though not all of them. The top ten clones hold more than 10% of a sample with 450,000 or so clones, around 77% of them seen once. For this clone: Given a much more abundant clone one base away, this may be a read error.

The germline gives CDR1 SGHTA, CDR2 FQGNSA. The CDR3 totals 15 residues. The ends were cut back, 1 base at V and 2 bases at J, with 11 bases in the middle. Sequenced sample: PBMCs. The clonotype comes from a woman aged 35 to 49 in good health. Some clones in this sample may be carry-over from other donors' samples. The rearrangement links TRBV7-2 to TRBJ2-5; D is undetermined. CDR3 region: CASSLVGNPQETQYF. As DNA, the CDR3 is TGTGCCAGCAGCTTAGTAGGTAATCCGCAAGAGACCCAGTACTTC.